One T cell receptor beta chain is described in this entry. TCRdb recomputed calls from the RT-PCR reads with MiXCR, one row per CDR3 protein. The sample consists of roughly 500,000 distinct CDR3 sequences, about 25% of them appearing once. This sample was taken from a study of response to subunit inactivated influenza vaccine. The CDR3 covers 12 residues. The germline V gene encodes CDR1 SGHTA and CDR2 FQGNSA. Trimming left V 5 bases short and J 9 bases short, with 8 bases between. The chain recombines TRBV7-2 with TRBJ1-6; no clear D gene. The receptor was isolated from a middle-aged man who received an inactivated influenza vaccine. Sequenced here: CD4+ T cells sorted from PBMCs, sampled less than 6 days after vaccination. CDR3 sequence (DNA): TGTGCCAGCAGCCGTGTGGGTTCACCCCTCCACTTT. This encodes CASSRVGSPLHF.